This T cell receptor beta chain was obtained from a study of blood T cell repertoires in COVID-19. Some clones are missing from TCRdb's copy, which holds only in-frame ones; the method was immunoSEQ multiplex PCR. The sample carries under 200,000 clones, approximately 80% recorded once. The clonotype was recovered from a human donor in a cohort sampled during active COVID-19. Sequencing used peripheral blood.

The CDR3 DNA follows: TGCAGCGTTGCCTCCCCCGACGAGCAGTACTTC. Translating gives CSVASPDEQYF. The V gene is TRBV29-1, the J gene TRBJ2-7; unclear D gene. V lost 4 bases and J lost 5, with 9 bases in between. The CDR3 covers 11 residues. Germline assignment: CDR1 SQVTM and CDR2 ANQGSEA.